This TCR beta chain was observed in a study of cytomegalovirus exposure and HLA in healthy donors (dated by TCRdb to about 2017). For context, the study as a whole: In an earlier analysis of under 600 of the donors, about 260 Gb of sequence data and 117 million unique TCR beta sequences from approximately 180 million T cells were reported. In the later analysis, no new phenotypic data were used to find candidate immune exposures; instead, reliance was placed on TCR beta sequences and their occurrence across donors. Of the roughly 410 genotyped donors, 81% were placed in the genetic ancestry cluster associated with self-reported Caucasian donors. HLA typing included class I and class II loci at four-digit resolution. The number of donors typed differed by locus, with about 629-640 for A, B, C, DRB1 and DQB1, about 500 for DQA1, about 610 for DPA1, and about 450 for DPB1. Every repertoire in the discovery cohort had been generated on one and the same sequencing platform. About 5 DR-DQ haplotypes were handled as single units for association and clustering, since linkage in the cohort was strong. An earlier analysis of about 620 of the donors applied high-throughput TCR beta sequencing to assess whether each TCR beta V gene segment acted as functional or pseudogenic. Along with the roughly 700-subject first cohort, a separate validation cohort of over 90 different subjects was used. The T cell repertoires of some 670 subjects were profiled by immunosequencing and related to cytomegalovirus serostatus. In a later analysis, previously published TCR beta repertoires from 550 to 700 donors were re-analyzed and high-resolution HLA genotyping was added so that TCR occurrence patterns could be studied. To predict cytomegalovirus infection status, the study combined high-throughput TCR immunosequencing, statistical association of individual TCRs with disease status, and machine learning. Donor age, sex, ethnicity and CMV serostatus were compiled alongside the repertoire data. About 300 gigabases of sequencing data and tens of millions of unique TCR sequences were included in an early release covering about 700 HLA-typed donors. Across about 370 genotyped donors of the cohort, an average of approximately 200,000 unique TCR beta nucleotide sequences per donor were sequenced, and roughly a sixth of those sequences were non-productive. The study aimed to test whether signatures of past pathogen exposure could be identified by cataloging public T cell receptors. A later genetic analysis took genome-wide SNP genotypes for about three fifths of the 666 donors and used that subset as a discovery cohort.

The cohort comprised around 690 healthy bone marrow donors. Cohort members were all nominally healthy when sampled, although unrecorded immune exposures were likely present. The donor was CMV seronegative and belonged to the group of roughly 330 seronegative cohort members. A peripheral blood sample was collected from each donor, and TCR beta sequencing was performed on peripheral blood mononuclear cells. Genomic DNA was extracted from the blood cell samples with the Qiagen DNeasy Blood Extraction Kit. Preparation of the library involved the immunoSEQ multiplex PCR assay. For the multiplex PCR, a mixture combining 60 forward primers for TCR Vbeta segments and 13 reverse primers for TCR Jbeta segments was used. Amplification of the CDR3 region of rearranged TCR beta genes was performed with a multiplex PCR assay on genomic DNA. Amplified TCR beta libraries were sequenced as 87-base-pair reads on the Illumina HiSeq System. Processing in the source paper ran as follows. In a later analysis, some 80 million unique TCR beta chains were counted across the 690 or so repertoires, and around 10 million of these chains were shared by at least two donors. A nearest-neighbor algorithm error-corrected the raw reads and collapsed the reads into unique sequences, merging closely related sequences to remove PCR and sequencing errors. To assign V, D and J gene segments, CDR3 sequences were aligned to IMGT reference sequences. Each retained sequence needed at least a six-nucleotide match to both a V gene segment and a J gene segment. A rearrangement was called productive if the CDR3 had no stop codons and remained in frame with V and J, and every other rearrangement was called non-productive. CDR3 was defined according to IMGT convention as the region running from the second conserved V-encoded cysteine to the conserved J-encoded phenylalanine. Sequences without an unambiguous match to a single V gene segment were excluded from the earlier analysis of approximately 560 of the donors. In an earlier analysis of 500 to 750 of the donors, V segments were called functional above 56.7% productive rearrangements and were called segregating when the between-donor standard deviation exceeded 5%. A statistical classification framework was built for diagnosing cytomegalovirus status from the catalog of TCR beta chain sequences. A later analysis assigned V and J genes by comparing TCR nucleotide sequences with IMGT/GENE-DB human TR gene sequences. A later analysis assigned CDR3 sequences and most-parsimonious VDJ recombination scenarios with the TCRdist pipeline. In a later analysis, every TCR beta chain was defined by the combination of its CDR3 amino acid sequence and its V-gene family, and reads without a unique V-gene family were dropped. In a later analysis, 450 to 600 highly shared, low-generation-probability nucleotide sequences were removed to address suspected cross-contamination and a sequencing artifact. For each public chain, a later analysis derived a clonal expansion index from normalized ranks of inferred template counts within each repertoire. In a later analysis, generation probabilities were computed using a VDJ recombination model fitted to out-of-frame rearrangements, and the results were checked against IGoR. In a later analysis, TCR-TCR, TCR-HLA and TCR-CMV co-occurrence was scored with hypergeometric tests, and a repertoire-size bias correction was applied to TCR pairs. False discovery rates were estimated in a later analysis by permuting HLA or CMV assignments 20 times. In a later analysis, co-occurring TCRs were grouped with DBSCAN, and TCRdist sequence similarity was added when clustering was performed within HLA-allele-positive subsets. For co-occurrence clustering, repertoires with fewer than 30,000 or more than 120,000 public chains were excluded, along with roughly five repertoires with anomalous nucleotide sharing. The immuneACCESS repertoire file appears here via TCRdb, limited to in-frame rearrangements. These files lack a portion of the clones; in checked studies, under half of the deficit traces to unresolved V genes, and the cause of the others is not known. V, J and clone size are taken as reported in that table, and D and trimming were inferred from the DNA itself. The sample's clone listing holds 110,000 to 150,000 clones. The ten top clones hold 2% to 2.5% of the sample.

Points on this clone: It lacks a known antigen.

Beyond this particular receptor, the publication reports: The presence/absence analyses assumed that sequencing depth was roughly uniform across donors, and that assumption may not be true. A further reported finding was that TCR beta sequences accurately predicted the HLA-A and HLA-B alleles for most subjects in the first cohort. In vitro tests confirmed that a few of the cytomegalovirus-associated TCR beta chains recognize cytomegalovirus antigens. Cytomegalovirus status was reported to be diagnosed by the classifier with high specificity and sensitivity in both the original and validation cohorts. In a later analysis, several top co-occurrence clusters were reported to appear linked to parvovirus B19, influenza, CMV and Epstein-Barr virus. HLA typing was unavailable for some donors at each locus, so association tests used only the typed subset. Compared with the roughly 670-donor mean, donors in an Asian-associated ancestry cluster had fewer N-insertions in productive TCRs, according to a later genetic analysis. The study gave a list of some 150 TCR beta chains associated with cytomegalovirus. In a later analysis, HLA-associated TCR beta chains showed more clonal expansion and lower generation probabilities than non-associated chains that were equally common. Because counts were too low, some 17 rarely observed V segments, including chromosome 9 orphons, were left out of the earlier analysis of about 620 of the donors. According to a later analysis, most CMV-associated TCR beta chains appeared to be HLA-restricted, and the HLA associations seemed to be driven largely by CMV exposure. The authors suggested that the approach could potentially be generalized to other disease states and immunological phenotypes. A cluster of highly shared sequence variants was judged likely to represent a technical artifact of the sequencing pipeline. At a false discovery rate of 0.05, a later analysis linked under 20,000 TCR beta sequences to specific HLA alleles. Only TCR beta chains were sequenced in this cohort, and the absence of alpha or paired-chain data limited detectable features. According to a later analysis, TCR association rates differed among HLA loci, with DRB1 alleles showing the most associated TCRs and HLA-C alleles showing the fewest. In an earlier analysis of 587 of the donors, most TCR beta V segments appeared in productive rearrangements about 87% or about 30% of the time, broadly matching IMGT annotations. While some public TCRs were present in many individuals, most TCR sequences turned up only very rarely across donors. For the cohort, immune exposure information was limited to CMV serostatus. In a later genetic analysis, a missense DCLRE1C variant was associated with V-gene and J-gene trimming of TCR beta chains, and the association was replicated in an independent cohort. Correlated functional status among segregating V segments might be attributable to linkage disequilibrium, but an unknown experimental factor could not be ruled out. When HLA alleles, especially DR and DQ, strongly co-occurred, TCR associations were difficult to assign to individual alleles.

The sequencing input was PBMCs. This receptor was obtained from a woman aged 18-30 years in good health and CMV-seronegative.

The bases are TGTGCCAGCAGTCTTAGCAATCAGCCCCAGCATTTT. This is translated as CASSLSNQPQHF. The chain joins TRBV6-6 to TRBJ1-5; no D gene call is confident. From the cysteine through the phenylalanine, the CDR3 covers 12 amino acids. Of all the DNA, just the CDR3 is kept, 36 bases in frame from base 1. Taken from the germline V gene (reference sequence), the CDR1 and CDR2 loops are MNHNY and SVGAGI. V drops 5 bases and J drops 0 bases, leaving 2 bases in between.